This entry concerns a single T cell receptor (beta chain). Per the study methods: Nucleated cell counts were estimated from reference gene primer amplification. The data were produced by immunoSEQ multiplex PCR, yet TCRdb's version contains in-frame clones alone and is incomplete. The V and J calls and clone size come from that table; D and trimming were worked out from the DNA. The data hold under 150,000 clones, with more than 70% observed a single time. These data come from a study of blood T cell repertoires in COVID-19. Material: peripheral blood. The clonotype originates from a woman aged 55 to 70 with COVID-19, enrolled during active disease.

CDR3 in DNA: TGTGCCAGCTCACCGACCGGGACTAGAAACACTGAAGCTTTCTTT. Translating gives CASSPTGTRNTEAFF. This chain connects TRBV18 to TRBJ1-1; tentatively, D is TRBD1 (5 bases). CDR3 size: 15 residues. V shed 3 bases and J shed 2 bases, with 13 bases lying between them. Looked up from germline, CDR1 is KGHSH and CDR2 is LQKENI.